The rows below give T cell receptor beta chains drawn from one sample of a study of shared clonotypes between healthy human individuals. Some clones are missing from TCRdb's copy, which holds only in-frame ones; the method was immunoSEQ multiplex PCR. Seen here are roughly 2 million clones, about 94% observed once, and the top ten hold roughly 0.13%. Material for sequencing was naive CD4+ T cells sorted from blood. These receptors were collected from a man younger than 35 in good health. The CDR3 runs from the conserved cysteine through the conserved F or W. D genes are given only for firm matches. Only part of the rows carry a size: once, few, many, or a class if the clone is expanded.

d_call	v_call	j_call	clone_size	cdr3_length	cdr3_nt	cdr3_aa
NA	TRBV7-2	TRBJ1-2	NA	14	TGTGCCAGCAGCTTAGGTGGGATGAACTATGGCTACACCTTC	CASSLGGMNYGYTF
NA	TRBV10-3	TRBJ1-2	NA	13	TGTGCCATCACCCAGGACCCCTTCTATGGCTACACCTTC	CAITQDPFYGYTF
NA	TRBV18	TRBJ1-6	NA	15	TGTGCCAGCTCATCGACTTGGGATGTTCAATCACCCCTCCACTTT	CASSSTWDVQSPLHF
TRBD2	TRBV11-3	TRBJ2-1	NA	15	TGTGCCAGCAGCCAGAGGAGCGGGAGGGAGAGTGAGCAGTTCTTC	CASSQRSGRESEQFF
NA	TRBV28	TRBJ1-1	NA	17	TGTGCCAGCAGTTTGAGACGGGGGAACCCTATGAACACTGAAGCTTTCTTT	CASSLRRGNPMNTEAFF
NA	TRBV9	TRBJ2-1	NA	13	TGTGCCAGCAGCGTAGCGGGAGCGGATGAGCAGTTCTTC	CASSVAGADEQFF
NA	TRBV6-5	TRBJ1-1	once	13	TGTGCCAGCAGTCGACAGACATACACTGAAGCTTTCTTT	CASSRQTYTEAFF
TRBD2	TRBV7-2	TRBJ2-1	NA	15	TGTGCCAGCAGACGAGAGGGCCTAGCGGTAAATGAGCAGTTCTTC	CASRREGLAVNEQFF
NA	TRBV2	TRBJ2-4	NA	17	TGTGCCAGCAGTGAAGGTCAGGGGCCCTTAGCCAAAAACATTCAGTACTTC	CASSEGQGPLAKNIQYF
NA	TRBV7-9	TRBJ2-1	once	15	TGTGCCAGCAGCTTGTTGGAGGTGGGGCTCAATGAGCAGTTCTTC	CASSLLEVGLNEQFF
NA	TRBV28	TRBJ2-7	NA	15	TGTGCCAGCAGGGGGGGGACAGCTCAAGTGTACGAGCAGTACTTC	CASRGGTAQVYEQYF
NA	TRBV5-4	TRBJ2-7	NA	15	TGTGCCAGCAGCCCGAAGCAGACCCGAGCCGGCGAGCAGTACTTC	CASSPKQTRAGEQYF
TRBD1	TRBV18	TRBJ1-5	NA	16	TGTGCCAGCTCACAGCAGGGGGCGGGGAGCAATCAGCCCCAGCATTTT	CASSQQGAGSNQPQHF
TRBD2	TRBV18	TRBJ2-7	NA	13	TGTGCCAGCTCACGGACTAGCGTCGACGAGCAGTACTTC	CASSRTSVDEQYF
TRBD1	TRBV14	TRBJ1-5	once	15	TGTGCCAGCAGCCAGGGACAGGGCATTAATCAGCCCCAGCATTTT	CASSQGQGINQPQHF